The 10 T cell receptor beta chains listed next were all sequenced from one sample in a study of shared clonotypes between healthy human individuals. Terminally differentiated effector memory CD45RA+ cells were excluded by CCR7 positive selection of CD45RO-negative cells. Clones were sequenced by immunoSEQ multiplex PCR, and TCRdb holds only the in-frame ones, with some missing. The sample includes about 2.1 million clones, approximately 92% of them seen just once. Sequencing was carried out using naive CD8+ T cells from PBMCs. The receptors were gathered from a man younger than 35 in good health. Some clones in this sample may be carry-over from other donors' samples.

The CDR3 region has the DNA TGTGCCTGGGGCCCAGCCGCAACTAATGAAAAACTGTTTTTT. Translating gives CAWGPAATNEKLFF. This chain connects TRBV30 to TRBJ1-4; D gene uncertain. Trimming cost V 5 bases and J 0 bases, with 10 bases left between them. The CDR3 is 14 amino acids. Germline assignment: CDR1 GTSNPN and CDR2 SVGIG (reference sequence).

With regard to this clone: The same CDR3 arises from other DNA sequences in this sample as well. The V and J genes are TRBV4-3 and TRBJ1-2; 10 bases line up with TRBD1. Germline-derived CDR1 and CDR2 are LGHNA and YSLEER. Trimming cost V 4 bases and J 4 bases; bases outside gene matches: 3. The CDR3 runs 14 residues. CDR3 bases: TGCGCCAGCAGCCCGGGACAGGGGAGCTATGGCTACACCTTC. It translates to CASSPGQGSYGYTF.

The CDR3 loop reads CASSSPVASGTPDTQYF. CDR3 DNA: TGTGCCAGCAGTTCTCCGGTGGCTAGCGGGACCCCAGATACGCAGTATTTT. The chain links TRBV27 to TRBJ2-3, with 9 bases fitting TRBD2. This CDR3 comprises 17 residues. Trimming cost V 4 bases and J 4 bases; bases outside gene matches: 12. From germline, CDR1 is MNHEY and CDR2 SMNVEV (reference sequence).

This clone showed up just a few times. This chain connects TRBV10-1 to TRBJ2-7; 8 positions match TRBD1. The CDR3 extends over 14 amino acids. With 10 bases clipped from V and 2 bases from J, the junction kept 10 bases outside the gene matches. From germline, CDR1 is WNHNN and CDR2 SYGVQD (reference sequence). For the CDR3, the DNA is TGCGCCAACGACCCGAGACAGGGGACCTACGAGCAGTACTTC. Translating gives CANDPRQGTYEQYF.

This rearrangement joins TRBV25-1 to TRBJ1-2; 7 positions agree with TRBD1. CDR1 is MGHDK, CDR2 SYGVNS, per germline. This CDR3 region has 15 residues. After removal of 6 bases from V and 5 bases from J, the junction contained 12 bases not matched to a gene. The DNA of the CDR3 is TGTGCCAGCAGCGAACGGTCCGGGACAGTTTATGGCTACACCTTC. Its protein product is CASSERSGTVYGYTF.

This clone has a single count. The chain recombines TRBV9 with TRBJ1-1; D possibly corresponds to TRBD1 (6 bases). The CDR3 is 14 amino acids. Germline values: CDR1 SGDLS, CDR2 YYNGEE. Trimming stripped 4 bases from V and 5 bases from J, with 15 bases between. The CDR3 DNA reads TGTGCCAGCAGCCTCACACAGGGAGGGACTGAAGCTTTCTTT. This sequence encodes CASSLTQGGTEAFF.

The chain links TRBV7-8 to TRBJ2-2, with no clear D. CDR3 length equals 15 residues. The V end was cut by 4 bases, the J end by 8 bases, with 17 bases between. Germline assignment: CDR1 SGHVS and CDR2 FQNEAQ. CDR3 nucleotides: TGTGCCAGCAGCTCCCCAGGACGGGCGGCAGGGGAGCTGTTTTTT. Protein product: CASSSPGRAAGELFF.

The V gene is TRBV6-5, the J gene TRBJ2-1; D is perhaps TRBD2 (7 bases). The CDR3 loop spans 16 amino acids. Trimming stripped 3 bases from V and 8 bases from J, with 20 bases between. The germline V gene encodes CDR1 MNHEY and CDR2 SVGAGI. The CDR3 region is CASSYSHGGHVYEQFF. The CDR3 nucleotides are TGTGCCAGCAGTTATTCCCACGGGGGGCATGTGTATGAGCAGTTCTTC.

This clone was found once. The chain is built from TRBV2 and TRBJ2-7; no reliable D call. This CDR3 has 16 residues. Germline loops: CDR1 SNHLY, CDR2 FYNNEI. Trimming took 4 bases from V and 3 from J, leaving 19 bases between them. CDR3 protein: CASSGTRTQPLYEQYF. The CDR3 coding sequence is TGTGCCAGCAGTGGGACGAGGACCCAGCCCCTCTACGAGCAGTACTTC.

V and J are TRBV14 and TRBJ2-7; 9 nucleotides agree with TRBD2. The germline V gene encodes CDR1 SGHDN and CDR2 FVKESK. This CDR3 has 15 residues. V gave up 1 base and J gave up 3 bases; unmatched junction bases: 4. DNA of the CDR3: TGTGCCAGCAGCCAAGGGACTAGCGCATACTACGAGCAGTACTTC. Amino acids: CASSQGTSAYYEQYF.